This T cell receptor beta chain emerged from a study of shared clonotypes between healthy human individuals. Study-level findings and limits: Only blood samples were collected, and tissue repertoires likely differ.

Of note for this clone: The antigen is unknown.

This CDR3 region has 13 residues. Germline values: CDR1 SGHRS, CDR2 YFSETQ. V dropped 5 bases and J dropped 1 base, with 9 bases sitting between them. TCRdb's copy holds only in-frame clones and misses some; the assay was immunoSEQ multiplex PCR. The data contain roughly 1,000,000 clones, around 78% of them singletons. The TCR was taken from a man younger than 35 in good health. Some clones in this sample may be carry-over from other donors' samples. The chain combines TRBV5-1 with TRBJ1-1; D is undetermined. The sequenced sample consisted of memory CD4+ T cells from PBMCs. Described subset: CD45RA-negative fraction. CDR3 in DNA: TGCGCCAGCAGAAAAGAGGGGAACACTGAAGCTTTCTTT. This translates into CASRKEGNTEAFF. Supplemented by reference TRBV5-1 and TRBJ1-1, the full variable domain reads KAGVTQTPRYLIKTRGQQVTLSCSPISGHRSVSWYQQTPGQGLQFLFEYFSETQRNKGNFPGRFSGRQFSNSRSEMNVSTLELGDSALYLCASRKEGNTEAFFGQGTRLTVV.